Listed below are T cell receptor beta chains from one sample, sequenced in a study of control samples from healthy donors and cancer patients. This table comes from immunoSEQ multiplex PCR, and its TCRdb copy is limited to in-frame clones, with some not included. The table lists roughly 170,000 clones, roughly 92% of them singletons, with 1.1% to 1.5% in the top ten. The specimen was blood. The receptors come from a young woman in good health. The CDR3 runs from the conserved cysteine through the conserved F or W. D genes are given only for firm matches. Expanded clones are given a class, and other clones once, few, many or no size at all.

>.|TRBJ1-1|.|TRBV12-3/TRBV12-4
TGTGCCAGCAGAAAGGGGGGGACCACTGAAGCTTTCTTT
CASRKGGTTEAFF
>.|TRBJ2-7|.|TRBV5-4
TGTGCCAGCAGCTCCCACACCATGAGCGACTACGAGCAGTACTTC
CASSSHTMSDYEQYF
>.|TRBJ2-5|.|TRBV6-5
TGTGCCAGTGGGGGAGGTAGCGGCTATAAAGAGACCCAGCACTTC
CASGGGSGYKETQHF
>.|TRBJ1-1|TRBD1|TRBV18
TGTGCCAGCTCAAAACAGGGGAGGGAGGCTTTCTTT
CASSKQGREAFF
>.|TRBJ1-5|.|TRBV5-6
TGTGCCAGCAGCTGGGGACTGGGGAATCAGCCCCAGCATTTT
CASSWGLGNQPQHF
>once|TRBJ2-1|.|TRBV4-1
TGCGCCAGCAGTGTAGCGGATTCTGACTACAATGAGCAGTTCTTC
CASSVADSDYNEQFF
>once|TRBJ1-1|.|TRBV9
TGTGCCAGCAGCCCAGGACAGCTTACTGAAGCTTTCTTT
CASSPGQLTEAFF
>.|TRBJ1-2|.|TRBV11-2
TGTGCCAGCACTCCTCCCGGCAGGGAGGATGGCTACACCTTC
CASTPPGREDGYTF
>.|TRBJ1-2|.|TRBV6-1
TGTGCCAGCAGTGAACAGGAAACCTATAGCTACACCTTC
CASSEQETYSYTF
>.|TRBJ1-5|.|TRBV29-1
TGCAGCGTTGATCAAGGGGAGGGAGATCAGCCCCAGCATTTT
CSVDQGEGDQPQHF
>.|TRBJ2-1|TRBD2|TRBV11-3
TGTGCCAGCAGCTTAGGGCTAGCGGGTTTATACAATGAGCAGTTCTTC
CASSLGLAGLYNEQFF
>.|TRBJ1-1|TRBD1|TRBV6-5
TGTGCCGGCGATGGGACAGGGGGCACTGAAGCTTTCTTT
CAGDGTGGTEAFF
>.|TRBJ2-1|.|TRBV28
TGTGCCAGCAGTTCCGGCCCTGGTCTCTGGCAGTTCTTC
CASSSGPGLWQFF
>.|TRBJ1-5|.|TRBV7-8
TGTGCCAGCAGCTTAGCGAGGGGATCGCCCCAGCATTTT
CASSLARGSPQHF
>.|TRBJ2-2|.|TRBV28
TGTGCCAGCAGTCTCCTTGGGGAGCTGTTTTTT
CASSLLGELFF
>.|TRBJ1-1|TRBD1|TRBV7-2
TGTGCCAGCAGCCCATCCGGGACAGGGCGAGCTTTCTTT
CASSPSGTGRAFF
>.|TRBJ2-2|.|TRBV10-3
TGTGCCATCAGGGAGCTCGATCCCGGGGAGCTATTTTTT
CAIRELDPGELFF
>.|TRBJ1-2|.|TRBV28
TGTGCCAGCAGTTTCGGTCAAGGTGGCTACACCTTC
CASSFGQGGYTF
>.|TRBJ1-1|TRBD1|TRBV28
TGTGCCAGCAGTTTACCAGGGGGAAGTCTCACTGAAGCTTTCTTT
CASSLPGGSLTEAFF
>.|TRBJ1-2|.|TRBV7-6
TGTGCCAGCAGCCCCCTGGATGGCTACACCTTC
CASSPLDGYTF
>.|TRBJ1-5|.|TRBV18
TGTGCCAGCTCACGAGCAGGGGTAAACCAGCCCCAGCATTTT
CASSRAGVNQPQHF
>.|TRBJ1-2|TRBD1|TRBV3-1/TRBV3-2
TGTGCCAGCAGCCGCTTAATAGTGGGACAGAACCTTAACTATGGCTACACCTTC
CASSRLIVGQNLNYGYTF
>.|TRBJ2-2|.|TRBV9
TGTGCCAGCAGCGTAGAGGGGGATACGGGGGAGCTGTTTTTT
CASSVEGDTGELFF
>.|TRBJ1-1|.|TRBV5-1
TGCGCCAGCCGTAACACCGGGACCACCGGAGCTTTCTTT
CASRNTGTTGAFF
>once|TRBJ1-1|TRBD1|TRBV10-2
TGCGCCAGCAGATTACAGGGGGCGGGCACTGAAGCTTTCTTT
CASRLQGAGTEAFF
>few|TRBJ2-7|.|TRBV11-3
TGTGCCAGCAGCTTAGGAGGACCCCCCTACGAGCAGTACTTC
CASSLGGPPYEQYF